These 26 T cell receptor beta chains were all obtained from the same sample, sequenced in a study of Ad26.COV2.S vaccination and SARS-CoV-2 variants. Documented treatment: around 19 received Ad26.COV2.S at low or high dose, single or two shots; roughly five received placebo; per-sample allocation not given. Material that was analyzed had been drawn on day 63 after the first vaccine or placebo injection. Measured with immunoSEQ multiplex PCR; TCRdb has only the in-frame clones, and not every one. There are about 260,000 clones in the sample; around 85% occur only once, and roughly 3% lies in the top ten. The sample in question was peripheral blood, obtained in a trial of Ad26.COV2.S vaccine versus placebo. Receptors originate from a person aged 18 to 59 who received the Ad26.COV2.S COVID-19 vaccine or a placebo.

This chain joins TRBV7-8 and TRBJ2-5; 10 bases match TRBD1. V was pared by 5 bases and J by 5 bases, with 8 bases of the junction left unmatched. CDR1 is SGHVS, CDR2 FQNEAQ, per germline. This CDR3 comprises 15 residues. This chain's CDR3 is CASSARDRGAETQYF. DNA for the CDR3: TGTGCCAGCAGCGCCCGGGACAGGGGAGCGGAGACCCAGTACTTC.

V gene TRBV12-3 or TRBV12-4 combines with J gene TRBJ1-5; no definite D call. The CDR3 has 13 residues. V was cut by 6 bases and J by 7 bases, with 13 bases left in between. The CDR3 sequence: CASRLSDPQPQHF. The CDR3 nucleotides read TGTGCCAGCAGACTATCAGACCCCCAGCCCCAGCATTTT.

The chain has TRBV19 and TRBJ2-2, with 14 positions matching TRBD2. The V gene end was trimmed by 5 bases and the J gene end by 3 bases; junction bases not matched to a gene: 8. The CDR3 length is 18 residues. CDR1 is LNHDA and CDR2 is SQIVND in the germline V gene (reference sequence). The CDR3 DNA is TGTGCCAGTAGTCCCGGACTAGCGGGAGGAAGGGACACCGGGGAGCTGTTTTTT. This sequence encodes CASSPGLAGGRDTGELFF.

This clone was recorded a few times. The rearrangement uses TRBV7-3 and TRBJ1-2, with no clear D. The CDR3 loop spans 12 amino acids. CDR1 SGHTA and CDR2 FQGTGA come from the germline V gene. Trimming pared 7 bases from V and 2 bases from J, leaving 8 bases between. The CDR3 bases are TGTGCCAGCAACAGATCGAACTATGGCTACACCTTC. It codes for CASNRSNYGYTF.

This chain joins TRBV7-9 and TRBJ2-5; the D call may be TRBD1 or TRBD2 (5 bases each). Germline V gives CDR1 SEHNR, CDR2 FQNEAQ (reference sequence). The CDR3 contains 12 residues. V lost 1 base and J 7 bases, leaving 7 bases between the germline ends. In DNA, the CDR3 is TGTGCCAGCAGCTTAGACGGGGCGACCCAGTACTTC. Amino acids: CASSLDGATQYF.

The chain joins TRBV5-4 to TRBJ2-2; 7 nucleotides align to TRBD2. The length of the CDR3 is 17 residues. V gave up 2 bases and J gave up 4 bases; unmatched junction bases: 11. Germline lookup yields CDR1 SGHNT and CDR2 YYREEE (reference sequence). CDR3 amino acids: CASSFSRGGPGTGELFF. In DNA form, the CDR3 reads TGTGCCAGCAGCTTCAGTCGGGGAGGGCCGGGCACCGGGGAGCTGTTTTTT.

The CDR3 DNA reads TGTGCCAGCAGGACAGGGGGGCCTAATTCACCCCTCCACTTT. Translating gives CASRTGGPNSPLHF. This chain joins TRBV2 and TRBJ1-6; 9 positions agree with TRBD1. The germline gives CDR1 SNHLY, CDR2 FYNNEI. V lost 6 bases and J lost 6; bases outside the gene matches: 3. This CDR3 spans 14 amino acids.

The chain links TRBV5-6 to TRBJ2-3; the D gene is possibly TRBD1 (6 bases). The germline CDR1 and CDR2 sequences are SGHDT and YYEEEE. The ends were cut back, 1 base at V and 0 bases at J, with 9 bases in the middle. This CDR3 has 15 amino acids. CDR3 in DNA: TGTGCCAGCAGCTTGATCACAGGGAGCACAGATACGCAGTATTTT. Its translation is CASSLITGSTDTQYF.

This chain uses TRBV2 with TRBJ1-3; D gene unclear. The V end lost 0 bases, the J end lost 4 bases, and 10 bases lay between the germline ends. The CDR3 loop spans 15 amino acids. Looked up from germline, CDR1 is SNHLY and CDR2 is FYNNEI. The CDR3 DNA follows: TGTGCCAGCAGTGAAGCAGGAGGGTGGGGAAACACCATATATTTT. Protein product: CASSEAGGWGNTIYF.

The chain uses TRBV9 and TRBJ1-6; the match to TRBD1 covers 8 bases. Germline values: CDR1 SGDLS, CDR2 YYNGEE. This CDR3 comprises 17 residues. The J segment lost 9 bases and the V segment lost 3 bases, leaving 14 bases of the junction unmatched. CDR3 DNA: TGTGCCAGCAGCGCACGACAGGGGATCTCATCGGGTTCACCCCTCCACTTT. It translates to CASSARQGISSGSPLHF.

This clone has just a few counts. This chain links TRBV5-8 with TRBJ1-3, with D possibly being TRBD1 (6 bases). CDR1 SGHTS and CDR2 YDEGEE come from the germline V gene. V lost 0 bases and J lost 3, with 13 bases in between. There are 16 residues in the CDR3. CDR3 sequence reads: CASSLGTGWSGNTIYF. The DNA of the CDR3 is TGTGCCAGCAGCTTGGGCACAGGGTGGAGTGGAAACACCATATATTTT.

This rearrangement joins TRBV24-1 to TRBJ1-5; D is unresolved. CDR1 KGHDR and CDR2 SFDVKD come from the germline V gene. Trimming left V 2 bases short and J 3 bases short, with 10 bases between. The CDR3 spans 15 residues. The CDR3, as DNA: TGTGCCACCAGTGATTCGAGGGCCCCCAATCAGCCCCAGCATTTT. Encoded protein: CATSDSRAPNQPQHF.

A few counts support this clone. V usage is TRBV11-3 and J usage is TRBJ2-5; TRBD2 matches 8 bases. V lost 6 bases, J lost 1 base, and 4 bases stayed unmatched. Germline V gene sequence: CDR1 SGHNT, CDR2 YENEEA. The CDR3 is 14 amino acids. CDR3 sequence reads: CASRETSGQETQYF. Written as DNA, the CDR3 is TGTGCCAGCAGAGAAACTAGCGGCCAAGAGACCCAGTACTTC.

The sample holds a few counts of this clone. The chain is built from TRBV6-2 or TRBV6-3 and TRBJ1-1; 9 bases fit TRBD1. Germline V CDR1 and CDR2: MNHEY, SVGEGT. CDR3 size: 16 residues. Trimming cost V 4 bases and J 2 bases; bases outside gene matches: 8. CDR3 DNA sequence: TGTGCCAGCAGTTCTAAACAGGGGGCGAAAAACACTGAAGCTTTCTTT. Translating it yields CASSSKQGAKNTEAFF.

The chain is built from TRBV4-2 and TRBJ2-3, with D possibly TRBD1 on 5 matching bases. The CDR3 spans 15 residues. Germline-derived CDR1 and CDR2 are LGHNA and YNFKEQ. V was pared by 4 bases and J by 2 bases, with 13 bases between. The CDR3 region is CASSLLEGATDTQYF. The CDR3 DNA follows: TGTGCCAGCAGCCTTCTAGAAGGGGCCACAGATACGCAGTATTTT.

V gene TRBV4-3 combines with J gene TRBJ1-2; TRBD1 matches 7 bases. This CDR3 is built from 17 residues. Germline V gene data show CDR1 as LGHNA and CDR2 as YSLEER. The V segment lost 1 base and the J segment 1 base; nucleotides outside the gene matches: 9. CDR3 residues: CASSQVWDSDLNYGYTF. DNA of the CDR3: TGCGCCAGCAGCCAAGTCTGGGACAGCGATCTTAACTATGGCTACACCTTC.

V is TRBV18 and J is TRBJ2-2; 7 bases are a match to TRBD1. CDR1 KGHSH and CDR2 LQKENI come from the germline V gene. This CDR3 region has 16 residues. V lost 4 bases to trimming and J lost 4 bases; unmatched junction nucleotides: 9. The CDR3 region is CASSRDGPGGTGELFF. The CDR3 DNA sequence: TGTGCCAGCTCACGGGACGGACCAGGGGGCACCGGGGAGCTGTTTTTT.

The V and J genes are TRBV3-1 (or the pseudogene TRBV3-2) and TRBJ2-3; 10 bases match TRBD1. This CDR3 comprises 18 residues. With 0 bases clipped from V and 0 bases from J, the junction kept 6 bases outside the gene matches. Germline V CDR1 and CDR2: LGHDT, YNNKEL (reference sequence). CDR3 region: CASSQDWTGGTSTDTQYF. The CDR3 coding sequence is TGTGCCAGCAGCCAAGACTGGACAGGGGGAACTAGCACAGATACGCAGTATTTT.

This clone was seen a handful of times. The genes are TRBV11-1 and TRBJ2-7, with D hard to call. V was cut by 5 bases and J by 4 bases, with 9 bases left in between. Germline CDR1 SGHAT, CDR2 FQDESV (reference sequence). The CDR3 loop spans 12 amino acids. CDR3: CASSPTGYEQYF. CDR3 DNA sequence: TGTGCCAGCAGCCCGACGGGTTACGAGCAGTACTTC.

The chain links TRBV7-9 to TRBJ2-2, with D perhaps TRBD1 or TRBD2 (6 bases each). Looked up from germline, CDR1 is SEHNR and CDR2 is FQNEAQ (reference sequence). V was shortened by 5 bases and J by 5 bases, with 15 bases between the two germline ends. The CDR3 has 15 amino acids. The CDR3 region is CASSPDQGRTGELFF. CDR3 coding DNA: TGTGCCAGCAGCCCGGACCAGGGGAGGACCGGGGAGCTGTTTTTT. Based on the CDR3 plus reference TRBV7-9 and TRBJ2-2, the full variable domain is DTGVSQNPRHKITKRGQNVTFRCDPISEHNRLYWYRQTLGQGPEFLTYFQNEAQLEKSRLLSDRFSAERPKGSFSTLEIQRTEQGDSAMYLCASSPDQGRTGELFFGEGSRLTVL.

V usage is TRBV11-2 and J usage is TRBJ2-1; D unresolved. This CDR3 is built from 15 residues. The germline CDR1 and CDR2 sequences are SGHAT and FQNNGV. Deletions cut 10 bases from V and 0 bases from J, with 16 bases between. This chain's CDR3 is CATASQLSSYNEQFF. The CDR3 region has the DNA TGTGCCACGGCCTCCCAGCTCAGCTCCTACAATGAGCAGTTCTTC.

The CDR3 here is CSAGTGHEKLFF. The CDR3 coding sequence is TGCAGCGCAGGGACAGGCCATGAAAAACTGTTTTTT. The chain employs TRBV29-1 and TRBJ1-4; TRBD1 aligns across 8 bases. V was clipped by 7 bases and J by 6 bases; unmatched bases: 4. Germline loops: CDR1 SQVTM, CDR2 ANQGSEA. This CDR3 has 12 residues.

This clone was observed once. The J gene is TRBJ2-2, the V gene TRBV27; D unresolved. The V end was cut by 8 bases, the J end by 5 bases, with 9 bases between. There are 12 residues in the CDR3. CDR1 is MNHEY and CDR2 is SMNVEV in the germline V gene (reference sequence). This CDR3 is CASSRTTGELFF. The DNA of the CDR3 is TGTGCCAGCTCCCGCACTACCGGGGAGCTGTTTTTT.

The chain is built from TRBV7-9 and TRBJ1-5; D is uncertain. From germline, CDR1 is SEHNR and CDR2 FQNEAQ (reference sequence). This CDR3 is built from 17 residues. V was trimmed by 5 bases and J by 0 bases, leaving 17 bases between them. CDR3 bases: TGTGCCAGCAGCCCCCCGACCAGTCCTTATAGCAATCAGCCCCAGCATTTT. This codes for CASSPPTSPYSNQPQHF.

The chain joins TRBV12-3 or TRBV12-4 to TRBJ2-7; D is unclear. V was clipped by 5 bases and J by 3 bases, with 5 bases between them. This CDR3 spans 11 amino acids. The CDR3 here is CASSTNYEQYF. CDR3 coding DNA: TGTGCCAGCAGTACCAACTACGAGCAGTACTTC.

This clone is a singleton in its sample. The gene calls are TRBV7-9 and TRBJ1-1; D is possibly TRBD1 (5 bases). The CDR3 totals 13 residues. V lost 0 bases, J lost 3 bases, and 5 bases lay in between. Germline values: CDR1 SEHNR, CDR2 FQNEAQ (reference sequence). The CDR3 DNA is TGTGCCAGCAGCTTAGCGGGACACACTGAAGCTTTCTTT. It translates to CASSLAGHTEAFF.